The 2 T cell receptor beta chains below come from one sample, sequenced in a study of blood T cells in healthy people across ages. The authors ran a second PCR of roughly 6 to 11 cycles using a sample-barcoded 5' primer and a J-beta primer mix. TCRdb ran MiXCR on the 5' RACE reads and lists one entry per CDR3 protein. The sample has approximately 320,000 distinct CDR3 sequences, roughly 26% seen once. The source material was blood. These receptors were obtained from an older woman in good health.

The V call is TRBV5-1, the J call TRBJ2-2, with 7 bases lining up with TRBD1. Germline V lookup: CDR1 SGHRS, CDR2 YFSETQ. Trimming at V came to 3 bases and at J to 9 bases, leaving 8 bases not matched to a gene. The CDR3 is 14 residues long. This CDR3 reads CASSWGQTNRELFF. The DNA for the CDR3 is TGCGCCAGCAGCTGGGGACAGACAAATAGGGAGCTGTTTTTT.

This chain joins TRBV20-1 and TRBJ2-5, with a weak D call TRBD2 (5 bases). The CDR3 sequence is 16 residues long. Trimming shortened V by 0 bases and J by 4 bases, and 18 bases separated the two germline ends. Germline loops: CDR1 DFQATT, CDR2 SNEGSKA (reference sequence). CDR3 sequence (DNA): TGCAGTGCTAGAGATCTCTTTCGTCTAGCCGGAGAGACCCAGTACTTC. Amino acid sequence: CSARDLFRLAGETQYF.